This is a list of T cell receptor beta chains from one sample in a study of blood T cell repertoires in COVID-19. Repertoires were generated with immunoSEQ multiplex PCR, while TCRdb's copy carries only in-frame clones and drops some. This table holds around 80,000 clones, roughly 87% found once. The sequenced material came from peripheral blood. These receptors were taken from a man at least 80 years old with acute or convalescent COVID-19. Each CDR3 is given with its conserved first and last residue. The order of the fields is clone size, V gene, D gene, J gene, CDR3 DNA, CDR3 protein. D genes are given only for firm matches. Part of the rows lack a size; the others show once, few, many or a class for expanded clones.

NA	TRBV4-1	NA	TRBJ2-1	TGCGCCAGCAGCTCGCGGGACCGATACAATGAGCAGTTCTTC	CASSSRDRYNEQFF
NA	TRBV5-1	TRBD1	TRBJ1-1	TGCGCCAGCAGCTTGGGCCTTGGACAGGCAAACCAGGACACTGAAGCTTTCTTT	CASSLGLGQANQDTEAFF
NA	TRBV2	TRBD1	TRBJ1-1	TGTGCCAGCATCCTACCAGGGGGCGGCACTGAAGCTTTCTTT	CASILPGGGTEAFF
NA	TRBV18	NA	TRBJ1-1	TGTGCCAGCTCACCAAGGGCGGGGAAGAACACTGAAGCTTTCTTT	CASSPRAGKNTEAFF
NA	TRBV20-1	NA	TRBJ1-1	TGCAGTGCTAGAACGGAGAAAGCTTTCTTT	CSARTEKAFF
NA	TRBV3-1/TRBV3-2	NA	TRBJ1-4	NA	CASSLGQGTHFGEKLFF
once	TRBV4-1	TRBD1	TRBJ1-2	TGCGCCAGCAGCCAACGGGACAGGGTAGCCGGCTACACCTTC	CASSQRDRVAGYTF
NA	TRBV19	TRBD1	TRBJ1-1	TGTGCCAGTAGTTCCAGGTCCCGGGACAGGGGCGCCACTGAAGCTTTCTTT	CASSSRSRDRGATEAFF
NA	TRBV6-1	TRBD1	TRBJ1-5	TGTGCCAGCAGTGAAGCGACAGGGATTGGTCAGCCCCAGCATTTT	CASSEATGIGQPQHF
few	TRBV18	NA	TRBJ1-2	TGTGCCAGCTCAGTCCAGGGAAACTATGGCTACACCTTC	CASSVQGNYGYTF
NA	TRBV5-1	NA	TRBJ1-5	TGCGCCAGCAGCCCGGGGGAGAGTAGCAATCAGCCCCAGCATTTT	CASSPGESSNQPQHF
NA	TRBV5-1	TRBD1	TRBJ1-4	TGCGCCAGCAGCTTAACTCAAACAGGGGGCCGTGAAAAACTGTTTTTT	CASSLTQTGGREKLFF
once	TRBV29-1	NA	TRBJ2-5	TGCAGCGTTGGAGAAGAGACCCAGTACTTC	CSVGEETQYF
NA	TRBV2	NA	TRBJ2-2	TGTGCCAGCAGTGAACCCCTAGGAGCGAACACCGGGGAGCTGTTTTTT	CASSEPLGANTGELFF
NA	TRBV7-2	TRBD1	TRBJ1-5	TGTGCCAGCAGCTGGGACAGAGATCAGCCCCAGCATTTT	CASSWDRDQPQHF
few	TRBV7-8	NA	TRBJ1-6	TGTGCCAGCAGCTTAGGTTACAATAATTCACCCCTCCACTTT	CASSLGYNNSPLHF
NA	TRBV2	TRBD2	TRBJ2-1	TGTGCCAGCAGCCGAAGGAGCGGGGGGGCATATGAGCAGTTCTTC	CASSRRSGGAYEQFF
NA	TRBV6-6	NA	TRBJ2-2	TGTGCCAGCAGTCCTTTTCAGGGGACGGGCACCGGGGAGCTGTTTTTT	CASSPFQGTGTGELFF
NA	TRBV7-9	NA	TRBJ2-5	TGTGCCAGCAGCTTAGGAGTCAGAGGCGGGAACCAAGAGACCCAGTACTTC	CASSLGVRGGNQETQYF
NA	TRBV27	TRBD2	TRBJ2-1	TGTGCCAGCAGTTACCAGCGGGGGGACAATGAGCAGTTCTTC	CASSYQRGDNEQFF
NA	TRBV30	NA	TRBJ1-1	TGTGCCTGGAGTGTAAACTATGGCACTGAAGCTTTCTTT	CAWSVNYGTEAFF
NA	TRBV5-1	TRBD2	TRBJ2-3	TGCGCCAGCAGCTCCGCAGCGGGGGGCACAGATACGCAGTATTTT	CASSSAAGGTDTQYF
NA	TRBV28	TRBD1	TRBJ1-1	TGTGCCAGTCCGGGACAGGGGGCAGTATCCACTGAAGCTTTCTTT	CASPGQGAVSTEAFF
NA	TRBV5-4	NA	TRBJ1-2	TGTGCCAGCAGCCTATTCCAACTAAACTATGGCTACACCTTC	CASSLFQLNYGYTF
NA	TRBV6-1	NA	TRBJ1-3	TGTGCCAGCAGTGATAGGAGCTCTGGAAACACCATATATTTT	CASSDRSSGNTIYF
few	TRBV7-3	TRBD1	TRBJ1-1	TGTGCCAGCAGCGTTGGACAGGGCACTGAAGCTTTCTTT	CASSVGQGTEAFF
NA	TRBV7-6	TRBD1	TRBJ1-5	TGTGCCAGCAGTTCCGGACAGGGTTTTAGCAATCAGCCCCAGCATTTT	CASSSGQGFSNQPQHF
NA	TRBV7-3	NA	TRBJ1-1	TGTGCCAGCAGCTCTGACACGAACACTGAAGCTTTCTTT	CASSSDTNTEAFF